The present T cell receptor beta chain was sequenced within a study of T-cell memory formation after mild COVID-19. This clonotype occurred a few times. The antigen remains undetermined. General observations from the study: Cross-reactive memory seemingly joined, as some responding clones were found in pre-infection memory. A balance of CD4 and CD8 characterized clones contracting day 15 to 85, whereas later expanders leaned CD4+.

TCRdb ran MiXCR on the 5' RACE reads and lists one entry per CDR3 protein. The sample contains around 440,000 distinct CDR3 sequences, around a sixth of which appear only once. The CDR3 is made up of 14 amino acids. With 1 base removed from V and 4 bases from J, the gap between germline ends came to 11 bases. CDR1 and CDR2 from the germline V gene are SGHTA and FQGNSA. This TCR was sampled from an adult woman who had mild COVID-19 (a few samples of this study predate the infection). Cell type and time point are not known. Sequenced input: PBMCs or a T cell subset sorted from them (not recorded which). The chain is built from TRBV7-2 and TRBJ2-7; D may match TRBD1 or TRBD2 (5 bases each). CDR3 region: CASSLGGWAYEQYF. The CDR3 nucleotides read TGTGCCAGCAGCTTAGGGGGGTGGGCGTACGAGCAGTACTTC.